This T cell receptor (beta chain) comes out of a study of cytomegalovirus exposure and HLA in healthy donors. Study information: Sequencing of about 179 million T cells in an earlier analysis found around 120 million unique TCR beta sequences.

The CDR3 contains 14 residues. Germline lookup yields CDR1 SGHDN and CDR2 FVKESK. V was shortened by 1 base and J by 5 bases, with 11 bases between the two germline ends. Notes on the study in general: A later analysis found common viral pathogens apparently linked to several of the most significant clusters.

Whereas donors were nominally healthy upon sampling, unrecorded immune exposures were probable. As for this clone: What it recognizes is unknown.

The PCR was carried out with 60 Vbeta primers and 13 Jbeta primers. Using immunoSEQ multiplex PCR, the repertoire was profiled, and TCRdb retains in-frame clones only, with some absent. This sample contains approximately 110,000 clones. The sequenced sample was PBMCs. The genes are TRBV14 and TRBJ1-1; no clear D. This TCR derives from a man in his forties in good health and CMV-seronegative. As DNA, the CDR3 is TGTGCCAGCAGCCAAGGAGTAAGAGGGACTGAAGCTTTCTTT. This sequence encodes CASSQGVRGTEAFF.